The 21 T cell receptor beta chains below were found in one sample sequenced in a study of T cells in localized non-small cell lung cancer. The data were produced by immunoSEQ multiplex PCR, yet TCRdb's version contains in-frame clones alone and is incomplete. Of 25,000 to 40,000 clones listed, 78% are singletons. The source was peripheral blood, collected before any cancer treatment. The receptors come from a male donor older than 55 with stage II squamous cell lung carcinoma.

The chain employs TRBV29-1 and TRBJ2-5; maybe TRBD2 (6 bases). The CDR3 is 13 amino acids. Deletions cut 7 bases from V and 4 bases from J, with 16 bases between. Germline CDR1 and CDR2: SQVTM and ANQGSEA. CDR3 amino acids: CSARFRLGETQYF. The CDR3 bases are TGCAGCGCCCGATTCCGACTAGGAGAGACCCAGTACTTC.

This sequence joins TRBV6-5 and TRBJ1-5; possible D gene TRBD1, 5 bases. Germline lookup yields CDR1 MNHEY and CDR2 SVGAGI. V dropped 4 bases and J dropped 4 bases, with 11 bases sitting between them. The CDR3 runs to 14 residues. The CDR3 loop is CASSSGLRNQPQHF. In DNA, the CDR3 is TGTGCCAGCAGTTCAGGGTTACGGAATCAGCCCCAGCATTTT.

The rearrangement joins TRBV9 to TRBJ2-7, with D hard to call. Germline V gene data show CDR1 as SGDLS and CDR2 as YYNGEE. The CDR3 covers 14 residues. V shed 3 bases and J shed 0 bases, with 10 bases lying between them. CDR3 amino acids: CASSEGTFSYEQYF. Here the CDR3 DNA reads TGTGCCAGCAGCGAGGGTACGTTCTCCTACGAGCAGTACTTC.

This chain connects TRBV5-4 to TRBJ2-5; 7 nucleotides line up with TRBD1. Germline V gives CDR1 SGHNT, CDR2 YYREEE (reference sequence). V was clipped by 4 bases and J by 7 bases; unmatched bases: 13. There are 15 residues in the CDR3. This CDR3 reads CASSPTGTNLGTQYF. In nucleotides, the CDR3 is TGTGCCAGCAGCCCGACAGGGACGAATCTAGGGACCCAGTACTTC.

The chain is built from TRBV5-1 and TRBJ2-3, with 10 bases that match TRBD1. The CDR3 is 16 amino acids. Germline loops: CDR1 SGHRS, CDR2 YFSETQ. The J segment lost 1 base and the V segment lost 0 bases, leaving 2 bases of the junction unmatched. CDR3 in amino acids: CASSLEGTGGTDTQYF. The CDR3 nucleotides are TGCGCCAGCAGCTTGGAGGGGACAGGGGGCACAGATACGCAGTATTTT.

The chain is built from TRBV14 and TRBJ2-5; a weak D match, TRBD2 (5 bases). V lost 3 bases and J lost 2, with 7 bases in between. The germline V gene encodes CDR1 SGHDN and CDR2 FVKESK. This CDR3 is built from 13 residues. Here the CDR3 DNA reads TGTGCCAGCAGCCACCGGGATCAAGAGACCCAGTACTTC. It specifies CASSHRDQETQYF.

The V call is TRBV6-1, the J call TRBJ1-6; the match to TRBD1 covers 7 bases. V was clipped by 6 bases and J by 7 bases; unmatched bases: 3. Germline loops: CDR1 MNHNS, CDR2 SASEGT. The CDR3 is 13 amino acids. The CDR3 DNA follows: TGTGCCAGCAGGGGACAGTGGAATTCACCCCTCCACTTT. This sequence encodes CASRGQWNSPLHF.

V usage is TRBV2 and J usage is TRBJ2-5; D remains unclear. The V and J ends lost 6 bases and 5 bases respectively, with 16 bases between them. This CDR3 contains 14 residues. Germline-derived CDR1 and CDR2 are SNHLY and FYNNEI. The CDR3 here is CASRVEGHGETQYF. As DNA, the CDR3 is TGTGCCAGCAGGGTAGAAGGCCATGGGGAGACCCAGTACTTC. Together with reference TRBV2 and TRBJ2-5, the CDR3 gives the full variable domain: EPEVTQTPSHQVTQMGQEVILRCVPISNHLYFYWYRQILGQKVEFLVSFYNNEISEKSEIFDDQFSVERPDGSNFTLKIRSTKLEDSAMYFCASRVEGHGETQYFGPGTRLLVL.

The chain has TRBV11-2 and TRBJ1-4, with TRBD1 identical over 8 bases. The length of the CDR3 is 17 residues. Looked up from germline, CDR1 is SGHAT and CDR2 is FQNNGV. After removal of 1 base from V and 1 base from J, the junction contained 5 bases not matched to a gene. Written as DNA, the CDR3 is TGTGCCAGCAGCTTAGGCCAGGGGGCCCTAACTAATGAAAAACTGTTTTTT. Its translation: CASSLGQGALTNEKLFF.

The table lists this clone with a few counts. This rearrangement joins TRBV11-2 to TRBJ2-1; no reliable D call. There are 15 residues in the CDR3. The V and J ends lost 6 bases and 5 bases respectively, with 17 bases between them. CDR1 and CDR2 (germline): SGHAT, FQNNGV. The CDR3 DNA reads TGTGCCAGCAGACCCGCCGGGTCATCCCACAATGAGCAGTTCTTC. The encoded protein is CASRPAGSSHNEQFF.

There are a few counts of this clone. This rearrangement joins TRBV27 to TRBJ2-6, with TRBD2 identical over 7 bases. CDR1 is MNHEY and CDR2 is SMNVEV in the germline V gene (reference sequence). CDR3 length equals 17 residues. Trimming cost V 6 bases and J 2 bases; bases outside gene matches: 10. The CDR3 is CASSHVGGGTGANVLTF. In DNA form, the CDR3 reads TGTGCCAGCAGCCACGTGGGGGGAGGGACTGGGGCCAACGTCCTGACTTTC.

V gene TRBV4-1 combines with J gene TRBJ1-1; 7 positions match TRBD1. Germline trimming cut 0 bases from V and 0 bases from J; bases unmatched to any gene: 4. Germline V gene sequence: CDR1 MGHRA, CDR2 YSYEKL. The CDR3 sequence is 16 residues long. CDR3 protein: CASSQDAGGLNTEAFF. The CDR3 DNA reads as TGCGCCAGCAGCCAAGATGCAGGGGGGTTGAACACTGAAGCTTTCTTT.

CDR3 in amino acids: CASSVVAKSGGYTF. The CDR3 nucleotides read TGTGCCAGCAGCGTAGTTGCAAAATCAGGGGGCTACACCTTC. This sequence joins TRBV9 and TRBJ1-2, with D perhaps matching TRBD1 (5 bases). Trimming took off 0 bases at V and 8 bases at J, with 14 bases between the two ends. This CDR3 has 14 amino acids. CDR1 is SGDLS and CDR2 is YYNGEE in the germline V gene.

The chain carries TRBV7-9 and TRBJ2-7; D remains ambiguous. Germline V gene sequence: CDR1 SEHNR, CDR2 FQNEAQ (reference sequence). CDR3 length equals 13 residues. V gave up 4 bases and J gave up 1 base, with 8 bases separating them. The CDR3 DNA sequence: TGTGCCAGCAGCTCCACCCCTTCCTACGAGCAGTACTTC. Its translation is CASSSTPSYEQYF.

V usage is TRBV29-1 and J usage is TRBJ1-4, with 7 bases aligning to TRBD1. V shed 7 bases and J 10 bases; nucleotides not matched to a gene: 15. There are 14 residues in the CDR3. Germline CDR1 reads SQVTM; CDR2 reads ANQGSEA. The DNA for the CDR3 is TGCAGCGCAGTGGACAGGACTCTGGCCGGAAAACTGTTTTTT. This gives the protein CSAVDRTLAGKLFF.

The chain couples TRBV9 to TRBJ2-2, with D perhaps TRBD1 or TRBD2 (5 bases each). This CDR3 region has 14 residues. V was pared by 2 bases and J by 2 bases, with 7 bases between. Germline CDR1 SGDLS, CDR2 YYNGEE. DNA of the CDR3: TGTGCCAGCAGCGTTGGGGGTAACACCGGGGAGCTGTTTTTT. Translated, it gives CASSVGGNTGELFF.

CDR3 amino acids: CASSYSRAYEQYF. CDR3 nucleotides: TGTGCCAGCAGTTACTCGAGAGCCTACGAGCAGTACTTC. The chain is built from TRBV6-6 and TRBJ2-7; no reliable D call. Germline V gene sequence: CDR1 MNHNY, CDR2 SVGAGI (reference sequence). CDR3 length equals 13 residues. V was trimmed by 0 bases and J by 2 bases, leaving 5 bases between them.

This chain uses TRBV5-1 with TRBJ2-1; 7 nucleotides match TRBD2. CDR1 is SGHRS and CDR2 is YFSETQ in the germline V gene. This CDR3 spans 17 amino acids. The junction had 12 bases not matched to a gene; V was cut back by 0 bases and J by 6 bases. As DNA, the CDR3 is TGCGCCAGCAGCTTGGATGGCTGGCGGGGGTCGGGCAATGAGCAGTTCTTC. The encoded protein is CASSLDGWRGSGNEQFF.

This clone has a handful of counts. The chain uses TRBV6-1 and TRBJ2-1; 9 bases line up with TRBD2. The V gene end was trimmed by 6 bases and the J gene end by 5 bases; junction bases not matched to a gene: 8. The CDR3 covers 15 residues. Germline V lookup: CDR1 MNHNS, CDR2 SASEGT. The CDR3 DNA is TGTGCCAGCAGGCGTCAAGAGCGGGAGGACAATGAGCAGTTCTTC. Translated, it gives CASRRQEREDNEQFF.

J is TRBJ2-7 and V is TRBV27, with 11 positions matching TRBD2. Near its end, the DNA agrees better with TRBJ2-5, so the J call may be wrong. The CDR3 sequence is 16 residues long. Germline-derived CDR1 and CDR2 are MNHEY and SMNVEV (reference sequence). CDR3 in DNA: TGTGCCAGCAGTCCCGGACTAGCGGGCGGTTTGGAGACCCAGTACTTC. This gives the protein CASSPGLAGGLETQYF.

This chain connects TRBV27 to TRBJ2-5, with D tentatively TRBD1 (5 bases). CDR1 MNHEY and CDR2 SMNVEV come from the germline V gene (reference sequence). The CDR3 runs to 14 residues. V dropped 2 bases and J dropped 1 base, with 8 bases sitting between them. The CDR3: CASSLGAVQETQYF. CDR3 in DNA: TGTGCCAGCAGTTTAGGGGCAGTCCAAGAGACCCAGTACTTC.